This TCR beta chain comes out of a study of blood T cell repertoires in COVID-19. CDR1 is MNHEY and CDR2 is SMNVEV in the germline V gene (reference sequence). Trimming cost V 3 bases and J 1 base, with 6 bases left between them. CDR3 length: 14 amino acids. Only in-frame clones appear in the TCRdb table, and some are missing; sequencing was by immunoSEQ multiplex PCR. The data show a few hundred thousand clones, 85% to 90% seen once. The chain is built from TRBV27 and TRBJ2-2; a possible D gene is TRBD1 (5 bases). Input material: peripheral blood. This receptor was identified in a woman aged 70-85 years with active or convalescent COVID-19. CDR3 region: CASSFRENTGELFF. DNA of the CDR3: TGTGCCAGCAGTTTCAGGGAGAACACCGGGGAGCTGTTTTTT.